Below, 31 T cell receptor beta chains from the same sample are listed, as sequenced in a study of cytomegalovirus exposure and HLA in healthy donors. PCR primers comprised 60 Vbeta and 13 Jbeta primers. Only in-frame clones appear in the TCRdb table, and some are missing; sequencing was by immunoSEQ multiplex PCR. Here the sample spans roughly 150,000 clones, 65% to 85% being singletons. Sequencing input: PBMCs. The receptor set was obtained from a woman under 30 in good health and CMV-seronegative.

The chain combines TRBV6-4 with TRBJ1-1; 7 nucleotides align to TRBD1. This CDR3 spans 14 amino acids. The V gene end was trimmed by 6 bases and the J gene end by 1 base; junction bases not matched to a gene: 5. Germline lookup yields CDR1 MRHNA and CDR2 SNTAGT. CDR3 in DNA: TGTGCCAGCAGCGAACAGGGGTCGAACACTGAAGCTTTCTTT. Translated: CASSEQGSNTEAFF.

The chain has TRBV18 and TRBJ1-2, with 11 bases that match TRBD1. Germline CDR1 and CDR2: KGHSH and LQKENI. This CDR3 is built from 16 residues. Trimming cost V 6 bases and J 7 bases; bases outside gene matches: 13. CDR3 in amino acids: CASSSHPGQGAGGYTF. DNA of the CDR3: TGTGCCAGCTCGTCGCACCCCGGACAGGGGGCTGGTGGCTACACCTTC.

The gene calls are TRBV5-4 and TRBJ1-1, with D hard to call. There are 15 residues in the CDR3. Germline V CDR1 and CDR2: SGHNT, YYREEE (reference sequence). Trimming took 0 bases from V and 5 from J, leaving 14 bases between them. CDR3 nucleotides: TGTGCCAGCAGCTTGGTAGGCCTGTGGAGGACTGAAGCTTTCTTT. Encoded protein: CASSLVGLWRTEAFF.

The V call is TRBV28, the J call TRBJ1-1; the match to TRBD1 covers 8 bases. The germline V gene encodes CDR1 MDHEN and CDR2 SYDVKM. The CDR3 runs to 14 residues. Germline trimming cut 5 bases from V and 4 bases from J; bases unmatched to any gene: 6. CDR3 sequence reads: CASSGTGTGTEAFF. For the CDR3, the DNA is TGTGCCAGCAGTGGAACCGGGACAGGCACTGAAGCTTTCTTT.

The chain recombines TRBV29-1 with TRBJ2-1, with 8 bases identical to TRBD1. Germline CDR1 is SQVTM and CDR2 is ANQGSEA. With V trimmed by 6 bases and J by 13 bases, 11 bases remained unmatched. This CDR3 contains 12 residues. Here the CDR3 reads CSVRGQEVCQFF. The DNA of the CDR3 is TGCAGCGTGAGGGGACAGGAAGTTTGTCAGTTCTTC.

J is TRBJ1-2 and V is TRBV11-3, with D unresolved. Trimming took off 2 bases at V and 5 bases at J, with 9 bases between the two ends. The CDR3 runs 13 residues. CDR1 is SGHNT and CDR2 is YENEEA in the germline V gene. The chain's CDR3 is CASSLPGKYGYTF. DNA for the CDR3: TGTGCCAGCAGCTTACCGGGGAAGTATGGCTACACCTTC.

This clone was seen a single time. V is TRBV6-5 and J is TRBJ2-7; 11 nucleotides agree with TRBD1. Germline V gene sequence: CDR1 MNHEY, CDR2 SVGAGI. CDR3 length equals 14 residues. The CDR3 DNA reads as TGTGCATGCGGGGTCGGACAGGGGGCGGGGGAGCAGTACTTC. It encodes CACGVGQGAGEQYF.

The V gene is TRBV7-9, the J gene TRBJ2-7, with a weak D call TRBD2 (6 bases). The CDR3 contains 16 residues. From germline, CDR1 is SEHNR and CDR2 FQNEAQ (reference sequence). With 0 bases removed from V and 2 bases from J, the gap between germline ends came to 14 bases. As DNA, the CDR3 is TGTGCCAGCAGCTTAGCGTGGAGGGACGGGACCTACGAGCAGTACTTC. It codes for CASSLAWRDGTYEQYF.

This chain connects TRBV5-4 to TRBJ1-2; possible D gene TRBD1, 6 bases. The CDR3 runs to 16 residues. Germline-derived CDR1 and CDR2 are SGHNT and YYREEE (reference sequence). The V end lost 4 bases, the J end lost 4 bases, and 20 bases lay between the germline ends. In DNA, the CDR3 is TGTGCCAGCAGCCGTAGCGAACAGGGCCTCCTCTATGGCTACACCTTC. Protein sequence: CASSRSEQGLLYGYTF. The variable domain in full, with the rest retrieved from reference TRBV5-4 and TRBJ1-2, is ETGVTQSPTHLIKTRGQQVTLRCSSQSGHNTVSWYQQALGQGPQFIFQYYREEENGRGNFPPRFSGLQFPNYSSELNVNALELDDSALYLCASSRSEQGLLYGYTFGSGTRLTVV.

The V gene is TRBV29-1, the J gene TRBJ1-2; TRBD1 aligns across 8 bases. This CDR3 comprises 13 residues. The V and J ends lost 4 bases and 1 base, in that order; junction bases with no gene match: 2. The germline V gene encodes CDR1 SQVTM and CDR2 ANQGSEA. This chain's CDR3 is CSVVDRGNYGYTF. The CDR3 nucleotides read TGCAGCGTTGTTGACAGGGGTAACTATGGCTACACCTTC.

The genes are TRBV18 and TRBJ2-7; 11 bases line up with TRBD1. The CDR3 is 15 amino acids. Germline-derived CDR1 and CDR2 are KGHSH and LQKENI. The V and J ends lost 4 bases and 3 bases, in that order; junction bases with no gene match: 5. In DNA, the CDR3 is TGTGCCAGCTCACTCGGACAGGGGGCTTACTACGAGCAGTACTTC. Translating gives CASSLGQGAYYEQYF.

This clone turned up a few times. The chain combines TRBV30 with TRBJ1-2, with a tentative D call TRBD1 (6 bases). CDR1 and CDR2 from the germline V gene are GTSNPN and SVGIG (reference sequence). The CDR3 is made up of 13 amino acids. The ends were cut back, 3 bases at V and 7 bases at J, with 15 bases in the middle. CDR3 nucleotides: TGTGCCTGGAGCAGACACCTCAGGGGTGGCTACACCTTC. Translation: CAWSRHLRGGYTF.

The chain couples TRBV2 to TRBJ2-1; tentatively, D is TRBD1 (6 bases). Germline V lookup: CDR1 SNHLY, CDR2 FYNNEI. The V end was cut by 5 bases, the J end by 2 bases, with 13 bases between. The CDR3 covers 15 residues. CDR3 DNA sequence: TGTGCCAGCAGTCCGGACAGTCGAACCTACAATGAGCAGTTCTTC. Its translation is CASSPDSRTYNEQFF.

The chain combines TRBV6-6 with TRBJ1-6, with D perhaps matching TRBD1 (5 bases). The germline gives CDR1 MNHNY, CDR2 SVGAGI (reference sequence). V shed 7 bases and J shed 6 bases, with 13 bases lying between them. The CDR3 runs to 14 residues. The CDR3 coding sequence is TGTGCCAGCACGGGGGACCTAGCTAATTCACCCCTCCACTTT. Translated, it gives CASTGDLANSPLHF.

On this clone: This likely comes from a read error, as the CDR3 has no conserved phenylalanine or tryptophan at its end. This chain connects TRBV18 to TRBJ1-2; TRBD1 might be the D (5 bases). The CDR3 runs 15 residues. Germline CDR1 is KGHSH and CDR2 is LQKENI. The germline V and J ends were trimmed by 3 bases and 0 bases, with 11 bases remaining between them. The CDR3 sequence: CASSPGRGANYGYTL. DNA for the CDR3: TGTGCCAGCTCACCGGGGAGGGGCGCTAACTATGGCTACACCCTC.

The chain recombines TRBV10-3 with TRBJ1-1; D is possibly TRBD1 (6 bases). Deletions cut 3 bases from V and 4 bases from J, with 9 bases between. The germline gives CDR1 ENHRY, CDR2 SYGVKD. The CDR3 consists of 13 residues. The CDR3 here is CAISEVRGTEAFF. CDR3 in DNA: TGTGCCATCAGTGAAGTCAGGGGCACTGAAGCTTTCTTT.

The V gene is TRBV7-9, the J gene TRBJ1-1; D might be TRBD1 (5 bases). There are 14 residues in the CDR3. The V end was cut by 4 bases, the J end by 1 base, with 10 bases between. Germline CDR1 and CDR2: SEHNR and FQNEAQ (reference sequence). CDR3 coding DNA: TGTGCCAGCAGCTCTCGTGGACAGAACACTGAAGCTTTCTTT. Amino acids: CASSSRGQNTEAFF.

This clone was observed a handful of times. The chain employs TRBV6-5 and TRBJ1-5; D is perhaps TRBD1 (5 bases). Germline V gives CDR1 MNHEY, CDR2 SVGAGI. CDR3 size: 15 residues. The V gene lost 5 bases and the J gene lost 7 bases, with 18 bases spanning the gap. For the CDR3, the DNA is TGTGCCAGCAGTGGAACAGGTGGCGGGATCCAGCCCCAGCATTTT. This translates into CASSGTGGGIQPQHF.

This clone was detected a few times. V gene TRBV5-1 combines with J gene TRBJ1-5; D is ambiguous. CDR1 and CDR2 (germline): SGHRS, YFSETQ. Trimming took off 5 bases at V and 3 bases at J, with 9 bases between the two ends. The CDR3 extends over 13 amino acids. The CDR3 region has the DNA TGCGCCAGCAGACTAGAAGTCAATCAGCCCCAGCATTTT. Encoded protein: CASRLEVNQPQHF.

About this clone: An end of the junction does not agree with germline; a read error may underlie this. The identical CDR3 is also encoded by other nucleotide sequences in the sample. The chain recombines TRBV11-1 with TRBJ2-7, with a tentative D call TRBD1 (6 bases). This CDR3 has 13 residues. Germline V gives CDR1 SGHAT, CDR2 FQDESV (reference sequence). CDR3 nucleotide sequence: TGCGCCAGCAGCTTTATCAGGGGTTACGAGCAGTACTTC. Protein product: CASSFIRGYEQYF.

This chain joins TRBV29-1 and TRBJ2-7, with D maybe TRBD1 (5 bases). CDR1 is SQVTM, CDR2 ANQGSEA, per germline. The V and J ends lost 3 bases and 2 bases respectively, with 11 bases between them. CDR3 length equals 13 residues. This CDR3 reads CSVDRVGTYEQYF. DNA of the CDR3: TGCAGCGTTGACAGGGTAGGGACCTACGAGCAGTACTTC.

CDR3 nucleotides: TGTGCCTGGATACCGGGACAGGGGCTAAATGGTGAACTGTTTTTT. Amino acid sequence: CAWIPGQGLNGELFF. The rearrangement uses TRBV30 and TRBJ1-4, with TRBD1 matching 10 bases. The CDR3 spans 15 residues. The germline V gene encodes CDR1 GTSNPN and CDR2 SVGIG (reference sequence). After removal of 4 bases from V and 12 bases from J, the junction contained 14 bases not matched to a gene. The variable domain in full, completed from reference TRBV30 and TRBJ1-4, reads SQTIHQWPATLVQPVGSPLSLECTVEGTSNPNLYWYRQAAGRGLQLLFYSVGIGQISSEVPQNLSASRPQDRQFILSSKKLLLSDSGFYLCAWIPGQGLNGELFFGSGTQLSVL.

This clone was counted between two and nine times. The CDR3 sequence is CASSFRRSGANVLTF. As DNA, the CDR3 is TGTGCCAGCAGCTTCCGCAGGTCTGGGGCCAACGTCCTGACTTTC. The V gene is TRBV13, the J gene TRBJ2-6; D unresolved. This CDR3 has 15 amino acids. The V gene lost 3 bases and the J gene lost 1 base, with 7 bases spanning the gap. Germline loops: CDR1 PRHDT, CDR2 FYEKMQ (reference sequence).

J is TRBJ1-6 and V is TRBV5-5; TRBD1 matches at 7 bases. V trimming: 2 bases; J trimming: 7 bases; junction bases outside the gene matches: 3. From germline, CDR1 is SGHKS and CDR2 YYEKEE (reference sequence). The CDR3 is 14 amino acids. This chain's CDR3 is CASSFSQGNSPLHF. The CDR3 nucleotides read TGTGCCAGCAGCTTCTCACAGGGGAATTCACCCCTCCACTTT.

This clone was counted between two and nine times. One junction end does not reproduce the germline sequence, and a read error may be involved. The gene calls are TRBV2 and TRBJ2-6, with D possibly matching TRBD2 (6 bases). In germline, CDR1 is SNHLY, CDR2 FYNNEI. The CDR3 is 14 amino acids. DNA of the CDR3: TGTGCCGGGGGGAAAAGCTCTGGGGCCAACGGCCTGACTTTC. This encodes CAGGKSSGANGLTF.

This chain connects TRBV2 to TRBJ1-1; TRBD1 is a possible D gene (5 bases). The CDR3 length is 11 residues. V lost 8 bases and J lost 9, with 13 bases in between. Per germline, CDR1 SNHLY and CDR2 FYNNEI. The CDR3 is CASVWGIKAFF. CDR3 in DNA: TGTGCCAGCGTCTGGGGCATCAAAGCTTTCTTT.

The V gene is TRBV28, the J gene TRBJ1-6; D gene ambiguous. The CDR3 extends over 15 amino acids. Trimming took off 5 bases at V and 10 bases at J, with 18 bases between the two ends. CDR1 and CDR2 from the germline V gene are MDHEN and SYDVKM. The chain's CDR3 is CASSIYLVFESPLHF. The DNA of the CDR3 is TGTGCCAGCAGTATATACTTGGTTTTTGAATCACCCCTCCACTTT.

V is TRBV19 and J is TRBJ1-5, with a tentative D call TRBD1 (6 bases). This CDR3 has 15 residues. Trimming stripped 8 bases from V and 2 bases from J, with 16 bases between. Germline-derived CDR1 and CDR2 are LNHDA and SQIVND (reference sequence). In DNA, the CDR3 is TGTGCCAGTGGTGCGACAGGTTTTCGCAATCAGCCCCAGCATTTT. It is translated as CASGATGFRNQPQHF.

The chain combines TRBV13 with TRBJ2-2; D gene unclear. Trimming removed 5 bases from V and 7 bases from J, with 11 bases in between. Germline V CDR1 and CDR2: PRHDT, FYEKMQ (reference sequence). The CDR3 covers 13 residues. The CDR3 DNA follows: TGTGCCAGCAGCCCCGTTGGAGTCGGGGAGCTGTTTTTT. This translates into CASSPVGVGELFF.

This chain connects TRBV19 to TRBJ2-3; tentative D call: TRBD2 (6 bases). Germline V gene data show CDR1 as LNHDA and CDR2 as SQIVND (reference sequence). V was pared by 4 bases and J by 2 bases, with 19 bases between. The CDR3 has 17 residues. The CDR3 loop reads CASSTPRAGRLTDTQYF. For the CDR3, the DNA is TGTGCCAGTAGTACTCCCCGGGCGGGGAGACTCACAGATACGCAGTATTTT. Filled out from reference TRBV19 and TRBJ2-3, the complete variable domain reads DGGITQSPKYLFRKEGQNVTLSCEQNLNHDAMYWYRQDPGQGLRLIYYSQIVNDFQKGDIAEGYSVSREKKESFPLTVTSAQKNPTAFYLCASSTPRAGRLTDTQYFGPGTRLTVL.

CDR3 DNA: TGTGCCAGCAGCCAAGTATCCGGTCCCTACGAGCAGTACTTC. This codes for CASSQVSGPYEQYF. This chain uses TRBV14 with TRBJ2-7; no firm D call. Per the germline V gene, CDR1 is SGHDN and CDR2 is FVKESK. This CDR3 region has 14 residues. Trimming stripped 1 base from V and 2 bases from J, with 9 bases between.